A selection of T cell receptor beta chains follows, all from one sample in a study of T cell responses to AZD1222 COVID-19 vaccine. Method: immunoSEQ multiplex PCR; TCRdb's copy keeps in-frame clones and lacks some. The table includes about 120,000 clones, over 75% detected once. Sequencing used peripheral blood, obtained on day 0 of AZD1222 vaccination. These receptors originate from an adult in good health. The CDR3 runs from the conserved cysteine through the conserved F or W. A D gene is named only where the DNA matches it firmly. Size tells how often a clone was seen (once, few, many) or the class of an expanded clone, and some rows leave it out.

CDR3: CASSLRRNTGELFF
DNA: TGCGCCAGCAGCTTGAGGCGGAACACCGGGGAGCTGTTTTTT
size: .
D: .
V: TRBV5-1
J: TRBJ2-2

CDR3: CASSGPGNTEAFF
DNA: TGTGCCAGCAGTGGCCCGGGGAACACTGAAGCTTTCTTT
size: .
D: .
V: TRBV12-3/TRBV12-4
J: TRBJ1-1

CDR3: CAWSPVGRGAYEQYF
DNA: TGTGCCTGGAGCCCCGTGGGCAGGGGGGCCTACGAGCAGTACTTC
size: .
D: .
V: TRBV30
J: TRBJ2-7

CDR3: CATTRAAGTGELFF
DNA: TGTGCCACCACCAGGGCCGCGGGCACCGGGGAGCTGTTTTTT
size: .
D: .
V: TRBV6-4
J: TRBJ2-2

CDR3: CASSLKPSSYNEQFF
DNA: TGTGCCAGCAGTTTGAAACCGAGCTCCTACAATGAGCAGTTCTTC
size: .
D: .
V: TRBV28
J: TRBJ2-1

CDR3: CAISGQGAEEKLFF
DNA: TGTGCCATCAGTGGACAGGGGGCAGAGGAAAAACTGTTTTTT
size: once
D: TRBD1
V: TRBV10-3
J: TRBJ1-4

CDR3: CASIPALGYTEAFF
DNA: TGTGCCAGCATCCCGGCGCTTGGGTACACTGAAGCTTTCTTT
size: .
D: .
V: TRBV4-2
J: TRBJ1-1

CDR3: CASSPQSGSTDTQYF
DNA: TGTGCCAGCTCACCCCAGAGCGGTAGCACAGATACGCAGTATTTT
size: .
D: .
V: TRBV18
J: TRBJ2-3

CDR3: CASSLSSGQANTEAFF
DNA: TGTGCCAGCAGCCTATCCTCGGGGCAGGCGAACACTGAAGCTTTCTTT
size: .
D: .
V: TRBV7-2
J: TRBJ1-1

CDR3: CASSQPTKTEKLFF
DNA: TGCGCCAGCAGCCAACCAACAAAAACTGAAAAACTGTTTTTT
size: .
D: .
V: TRBV4-1
J: TRBJ1-4

CDR3: CASSLDRGFTKNIQYF
DNA: TGTGCCAGCAGCTTAGATAGGGGATTCACCAAAAACATTCAGTACTTC
size: .
D: .
V: TRBV11-1
J: TRBJ2-4

CDR3: CASTDRARNQPQHF
DNA: TGCGCCAGCACCGACAGGGCTCGCAATCAGCCCCAGCATTTT
size: .
D: TRBD1
V: TRBV10-2
J: TRBJ1-5

CDR3: CASGFRTGGETQYF
DNA: TGTGCTAGTGGTTTTAGGACAGGGGGCGAGACCCAGTACTTC
size: .
D: TRBD1
V: TRBV12-5
J: TRBJ2-5